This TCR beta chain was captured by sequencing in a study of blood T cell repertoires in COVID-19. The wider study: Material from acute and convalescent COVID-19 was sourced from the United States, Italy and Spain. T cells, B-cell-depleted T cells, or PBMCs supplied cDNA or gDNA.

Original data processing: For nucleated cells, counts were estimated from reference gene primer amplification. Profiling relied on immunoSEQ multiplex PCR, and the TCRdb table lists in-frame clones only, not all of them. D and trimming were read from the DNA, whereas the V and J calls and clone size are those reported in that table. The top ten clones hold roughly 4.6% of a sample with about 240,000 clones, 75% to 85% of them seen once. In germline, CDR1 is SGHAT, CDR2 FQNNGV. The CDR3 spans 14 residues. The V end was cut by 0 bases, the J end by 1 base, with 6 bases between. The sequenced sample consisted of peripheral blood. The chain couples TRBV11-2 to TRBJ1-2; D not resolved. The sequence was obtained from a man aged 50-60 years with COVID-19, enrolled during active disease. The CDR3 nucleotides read TGTGCCAGCAGCTTAGACCGGGATAACTATGGCTACACCTTC. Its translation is CASSLDRDNYGYTF.